The clone carrying this T cell receptor beta chain was picked up a small number of times. Its antigen remains unknown. The record originates from a study of T cells after yellow fever vaccination. For the study at large: SMART-Seq v4 Ultra Low Input served to prepare low-cell-number fractions. General observations from the study: Most primary-vaccination clones reappeared after the booster (more than 95% CD4, 75% to 90% CD8).

The V end lost 3 bases, the J end lost 3 bases, and 6 bases lay between the germline ends. CDR3 length: 12 amino acids. A process of 5'RACE template switching, which added a universal primer site and UMIs, was used to make TCR cDNA. TCRdb redid the calling of the 5' RACE reads with MiXCR, one entry per CDR3 protein. The sample lists a few hundred thousand distinct CDR3 sequences, about 4% seen once, with 24% in the top ten. The V gene is TRBV12-3 or TRBV12-4, the J gene TRBJ2-7, with D unresolved. The clonotype comes from a young man who received the YFV17D yellow fever vaccine. Source: PBMCs, taken 5 days after the yellow fever booster vaccination. The CDR3 DNA reads TGTGCCAGCAGTTTTGGGTACTACGAGCAGTACGTC. This codes for CASSFGYYEQYV.